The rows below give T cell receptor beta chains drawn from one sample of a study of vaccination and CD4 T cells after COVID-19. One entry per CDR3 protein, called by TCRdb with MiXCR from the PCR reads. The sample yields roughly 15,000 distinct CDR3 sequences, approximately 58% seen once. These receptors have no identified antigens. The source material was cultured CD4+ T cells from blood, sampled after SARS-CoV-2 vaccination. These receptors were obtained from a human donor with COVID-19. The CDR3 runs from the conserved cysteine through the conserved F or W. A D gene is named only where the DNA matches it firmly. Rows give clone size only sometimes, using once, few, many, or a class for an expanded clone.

cdr3_nt: TGTGCCAGCTCCTGGAAGGTTACTACTAACTATGGCTACACCTTC
cdr3_aa: CASSWKVTTNYGYTF
clone_size: few
d_call: NA
v_call: TRBV2
j_call: TRBJ1-2

cdr3_nt: TGTGCCAGCAGTGACGTGAACACCGGGGAGCTGTTTTTT
cdr3_aa: CASSDVNTGELFF
clone_size: NA
d_call: NA
v_call: TRBV25-1
j_call: TRBJ2-2

cdr3_nt: TGTGCCAGCAGTCTCGAGCTAGCGGGGGCCTTTCAGTACTTC
cdr3_aa: CASSLELAGAFQYF
clone_size: few
d_call: TRBD2
v_call: TRBV2
j_call: TRBJ2-4

cdr3_nt: TGTGCCAGCAGCTTAGCTCTCGGTGATAATTCACCCCTCCACTTT
cdr3_aa: CASSLALGDNSPLHF
clone_size: NA
d_call: NA
v_call: TRBV11-2
j_call: TRBJ1-6

cdr3_nt: TGTGCCAGCACCGAGAGCGGGGGATACGAGCAGTACTTC
cdr3_aa: CASTESGGYEQYF
clone_size: NA
d_call: TRBD2
v_call: TRBV7-2
j_call: TRBJ2-7

cdr3_nt: TGTGCCAGCGGTCTAATTTGGGGAGAGACCCAGTACTTC
cdr3_aa: CASGLIWGETQYF
clone_size: few
d_call: NA
v_call: TRBV2
j_call: TRBJ2-5

cdr3_nt: TGTGCCAGCAGCTCCCCAAGGGGTGGGGGTATTAGCACAGATACGCAGTATTTT
cdr3_aa: CASSSPRGGGISTDTQYF
clone_size: few
d_call: NA
v_call: TRBV5-4
j_call: TRBJ2-3

cdr3_nt: TGTGCCAGCAGCTTGCAGCGGGGGGGCCGAGGGGAGACCCAGTACTTC
cdr3_aa: CASSLQRGGRGETQYF
clone_size: NA
d_call: TRBD2
v_call: TRBV7-2
j_call: TRBJ2-5

cdr3_nt: TGCAGTGCTAGAGATGTATTATTGGGACTCACAGATACGCAGTATTTT
cdr3_aa: CSARDVLLGLTDTQYF
clone_size: NA
d_call: NA
v_call: TRBV20-1
j_call: TRBJ2-3

cdr3_nt: TGTGCCACCAGCGTCGGTGCAAAAGGACAAGAGACCCAGTACTTC
cdr3_aa: CATSVGAKGQETQYF
clone_size: few
d_call: NA
v_call: TRBV24-1
j_call: TRBJ2-5

cdr3_nt: TGTGCCATCAGTGGAGCGGGGGTCACAGATACGCAGTATTTT
cdr3_aa: CAISGAGVTDTQYF
clone_size: once
d_call: TRBD2
v_call: TRBV10-3
j_call: TRBJ2-3

cdr3_nt: TGTGCCAGCAGTTTTAAGGGACTCCTCGCTGAAGCTTTCTTT
cdr3_aa: CASSFKGLLAEAFF
clone_size: NA
d_call: NA
v_call: TRBV28
j_call: TRBJ1-1

cdr3_nt: TGTGCCAGCAGTTCCGGGACCCACCATTACGAGCAGTACTTC
cdr3_aa: CASSSGTHHYEQYF
clone_size: NA
d_call: NA
v_call: TRBV2
j_call: TRBJ2-7

cdr3_nt: TGTGCCAGTAGCGTGTCCCTCTCTGGGGCCAACGTCCTGACTTTC
cdr3_aa: CASSVSLSGANVLTF
clone_size: NA
d_call: NA
v_call: TRBV19
j_call: TRBJ2-6

cdr3_nt: TGTGCCAGTAGTACCAATTCAGGACGGACTCCTAATGAAAAACTGTTTTTT
cdr3_aa: CASSTNSGRTPNEKLFF
clone_size: NA
d_call: NA
v_call: TRBV19
j_call: TRBJ1-4

cdr3_nt: TGTGCCAGCAGTTTAGCAGGGTTGCGGGAGACCCAGTACTTC
cdr3_aa: CASSLAGLRETQYF
clone_size: NA
d_call: NA
v_call: TRBV12-3/TRBV12-4
j_call: TRBJ2-5

cdr3_nt: TGTGCCAGCAGTTCGCCGACATTGAGCTCCTACGAGCAGTACTTC
cdr3_aa: CASSSPTLSSYEQYF
clone_size: few
d_call: NA
v_call: TRBV6-5
j_call: TRBJ2-7

cdr3_nt: TGTGCCAGCAGTTCCCCACAGGGGTTCAGCTATGGCTACACCTTC
cdr3_aa: CASSSPQGFSYGYTF
clone_size: NA
d_call: TRBD1
v_call: TRBV6-2/TRBV6-3
j_call: TRBJ1-2

cdr3_nt: TGTGCCAGCAGATCTGACGGGGGGGCCTACGAGCAGTACTTC
cdr3_aa: CASRSDGGAYEQYF
clone_size: once
d_call: TRBD2
v_call: TRBV7-2
j_call: TRBJ2-7

cdr3_nt: TGTGCCAGTAGTTTTCGTGGATTGAACACTGAAGCTTTCTTT
cdr3_aa: CASSFRGLNTEAFF
clone_size: few
d_call: NA
v_call: TRBV19
j_call: TRBJ1-1

cdr3_nt: TGTGCCAGCTCACCATTGGATTCGGGAGTCCTCACCTACGAGCAGTACTTC
cdr3_aa: CASSPLDSGVLTYEQYF
clone_size: NA
d_call: NA
v_call: TRBV18
j_call: TRBJ2-7

cdr3_nt: TGTGCCTCGACTGATTTGACCTACAATGAGCAGTTCTTC
cdr3_aa: CASTDLTYNEQFF
clone_size: few
d_call: NA
v_call: TRBV30
j_call: TRBJ2-1

cdr3_nt: TGTGCCAGCAGCTTCGGGACTAGGAGGTTCTTC
cdr3_aa: CASSFGTRRFF
clone_size: NA
d_call: TRBD2
v_call: TRBV11-2
j_call: TRBJ2-1

cdr3_nt: TGTGCCAGTAGTATAATCGAAAGGGGCAATCAGCCCCAGCATTTT
cdr3_aa: CASSIIERGNQPQHF
clone_size: NA
d_call: NA
v_call: TRBV19
j_call: TRBJ1-5

cdr3_nt: TGCGCCAGCAGCCCAATAGGGGCCTGGCGACGTTTCGCTTTCTTC
cdr3_aa: CASSPIGAWRRFAFF
clone_size: few
d_call: NA
v_call: TRBV4-1
j_call: TRBJ1-1

cdr3_nt: TGTGCCAGCAGCTCCCAGGGATCCAGCCACGAGCAGTACTTC
cdr3_aa: CASSSQGSSHEQYF
clone_size: NA
d_call: NA
v_call: TRBV7-2
j_call: TRBJ2-7

cdr3_nt: TGTGCCAGCACTCGAGGGGTAGGCTATGGCTACACCTTC
cdr3_aa: CASTRGVGYGYTF
clone_size: NA
d_call: NA
v_call: TRBV28
j_call: TRBJ1-2

cdr3_nt: TGCAGTGCCCCGGCTGGGGGGCCTGGGGAAGAGACCCAGTACTTC
cdr3_aa: CSAPAGGPGEETQYF
clone_size: few
d_call: NA
v_call: TRBV20-1
j_call: TRBJ2-5

cdr3_nt: TGCGCCAGCAGTTTTGGGACAGGGATGAACACTGAAGCTTTCTTT
cdr3_aa: CASSFGTGMNTEAFF
clone_size: NA
d_call: TRBD1
v_call: TRBV5-1
j_call: TRBJ1-1

cdr3_nt: TGCAGTGCCAACCCCGGGACTAGCGGCTCCTACGAGCAGTACTTC
cdr3_aa: CSANPGTSGSYEQYF
clone_size: few
d_call: TRBD2
v_call: TRBV20-1
j_call: TRBJ2-7

cdr3_nt: TGTGCCAGCAGTTGGAGCGGAGCTAGCGGGGCGACGGGGCCTACGCAGTATTTT
cdr3_aa: CASSWSGASGATGPTQYF
clone_size: NA
d_call: TRBD2
v_call: TRBV6-5
j_call: TRBJ2-3

cdr3_nt: TGCAGCGTTGTTCCAGGGGTCACTGAAGCTTTCTTT
cdr3_aa: CSVVPGVTEAFF
clone_size: NA
d_call: NA
v_call: TRBV29-1
j_call: TRBJ1-1

cdr3_nt: TGTGCCAGCAGTCGGGGCCCCGAATCTGGGGCCAACGTCCTGACTTTC
cdr3_aa: CASSRGPESGANVLTF
clone_size: NA
d_call: NA
v_call: TRBV6-2/TRBV6-3
j_call: TRBJ2-6

cdr3_nt: TGTGCCAGCAGCTTAGAGGAAGGGACTAGCGGGGGGGGCACCGGGGAGCTGTTTTTT
cdr3_aa: CASSLEEGTSGGGTGELFF
clone_size: few
d_call: TRBD2
v_call: TRBV7-9
j_call: TRBJ2-2

cdr3_nt: TGCGCCAGCAGCTCCGGGACAGTAAAAACTGAAGCTTTCTTT
cdr3_aa: CASSSGTVKTEAFF
clone_size: NA
d_call: TRBD1
v_call: TRBV5-1
j_call: TRBJ1-1

cdr3_nt: TGTGCCAGTAGTTATTGGGGTTTGAACACTGAAGCTTTCTTT
cdr3_aa: CASSYWGLNTEAFF
clone_size: NA
d_call: NA
v_call: TRBV19
j_call: TRBJ1-1

cdr3_nt: TGTGCCAGCAGCTTAGGGCAGAGTAGGGGTCCCCAGCATTTT
cdr3_aa: CASSLGQSRGPQHF
clone_size: NA
d_call: NA
v_call: TRBV7-2
j_call: TRBJ1-5

cdr3_nt: TGTGCCAGCAGTTACAGTCCCGGTGGTACGAGCGAGCAGTACTTC
cdr3_aa: CASSYSPGGTSEQYF
clone_size: few
d_call: NA
v_call: TRBV6-2/TRBV6-3
j_call: TRBJ2-7

cdr3_nt: TGTGCCAGCAGACGACTTGGAGGCGGACAGCCCCAGCATTTT
cdr3_aa: CASRRLGGGQPQHF
clone_size: NA
d_call: NA
v_call: TRBV6-1
j_call: TRBJ1-5

cdr3_nt: TGTGCCAGCAGCTTAGGGGACACGTATAATTCACCCCTCCACTTT
cdr3_aa: CASSLGDTYNSPLHF
clone_size: once
d_call: NA
v_call: TRBV7-2
j_call: TRBJ1-6

cdr3_nt: TGTGCCAGTAGTTCGGGGGCCCAAGAGACCCAGTACTTC
cdr3_aa: CASSSGAQETQYF
clone_size: NA
d_call: NA
v_call: TRBV19
j_call: TRBJ2-5

cdr3_nt: TGTGCCAGCAGCGACGCGGTAGCGGGGGCTGGTGAGCAGTTCTTT
cdr3_aa: CASSDAVAGAGEQFF
clone_size: NA
d_call: TRBD2
v_call: TRBV6-2/TRBV6-3
j_call: TRBJ2-1

cdr3_nt: TGTGCCAGCAGCTTAAGCAATGAGCAGTTCTTC
cdr3_aa: CASSLSNEQFF
clone_size: NA
d_call: NA
v_call: TRBV7-3
j_call: TRBJ2-1